This TCR beta chain originates from a study of blood T cell repertoires in COVID-19. Overall study context: Samples came from the United States, Italy and Spain, spanning acute and convalescent COVID-19. T cells, B-cell-depleted T cells, or PBMCs provided the cDNA or gDNA that served as material.

Study processing details: Researchers report that nucleated cell counts were estimated from reference gene primer amplification. Data came from immunoSEQ multiplex PCR; TCRdb stores just in-frame clones and leaves some out. That table is the source of V, J and clone size, and D and trimming were worked out from the DNA. Of about 410,000 clones in the sample, around nine tenths were seen once. CDR1 is SGHRS, CDR2 YFSETQ, per germline. The CDR3 sequence is 15 residues long. Losses at the gene ends were 4 bases for V and 2 bases for J; bases not matched to a gene: 7. During active infection, Seattle patients enrolled and were then monitored through disease.

Sequenced material: peripheral blood. This receptor was obtained from a woman aged 40 to 50 with COVID-19, enrolled during active disease. The V and J genes are TRBV5-1 and TRBJ2-3, with TRBD1 matching 7 bases. DNA of the CDR3: TGCGCCAGCAGCGCTGGGACAGCCCTCACAGATACGCAGTATTTT. Residues: CASSAGTALTDTQYF.